Below are 8 T cell receptor beta chains sequenced from a single sample in a study of control samples from healthy donors and cancer patients. Sequenced by immunoSEQ multiplex PCR; TCRdb stores in-frame clones only, minus some. The table shows about 130,000 clones, with over 90% occurring only once. Specimen: PBMCs. These receptors were taken from a man between 60 and 75 years old with colorectal cancer.

The chain has TRBV19 and TRBJ1-5; perhaps TRBD1 as D (5 bases). Germline-derived CDR1 and CDR2 are LNHDA and SQIVND (reference sequence). The CDR3 runs 16 residues. Trimming removed 5 bases at V and 4 bases at J, with 18 bases between. CDR3 coding DNA: TGTGCCAGTAGTCCAAGACTCTCCGGGGGGAATCAGCCCCAGCATTTT. It yields the protein CASSPRLSGGNQPQHF.

This clone has only a few counts. The gene calls are TRBV19 and TRBJ1-4; TRBD1 matches at 7 bases. V lost 3 bases and J lost 9; bases outside the gene matches: 10. The CDR3 has 15 amino acids. The germline CDR1 and CDR2 sequences are LNHDA and SQIVND (reference sequence). The CDR3 region is CASSIEIQGPKKLFF. The CDR3 coding sequence is TGTGCCAGTAGTATTGAAATACAGGGGCCCAAAAAACTGTTTTTT. The entire variable domain, with the rest obtained from reference TRBV19 and TRBJ1-4, is as follows: DGGITQSPKYLFRKEGQNVTLSCEQNLNHDAMYWYRQDPGQGLRLIYYSQIVNDFQKGDIAEGYSVSREKKESFPLTVTSAQKNPTAFYLCASSIEIQGPKKLFFGSGTQLSVL.

J is TRBJ2-7 and V is TRBV11-2, with TRBD1 matching over 9 bases. The V gene end was trimmed by 5 bases and the J gene end by 2 bases; junction bases not matched to a gene: 10. Germline loops: CDR1 SGHAT, CDR2 FQNNGV. This CDR3 spans 16 amino acids. The CDR3 nucleotides read TGTGCCAGCAGCCATGGACAGGGGTGGTCAGCCTACGAGCAGTACTTC. Its translation is CASSHGQGWSAYEQYF.

This chain uses TRBV19 with TRBJ1-6, with D uncertain. V was trimmed by 2 bases and J by 4 bases, leaving 12 bases between them. The CDR3 has 16 residues. Germline V lookup: CDR1 LNHDA, CDR2 SQIVND (reference sequence). CDR3 sequence reads: CASSIQGPNYNSPLHF. DNA of the CDR3: TGTGCCAGTAGTATACAAGGCCCCAATTATAATTCACCCCTCCACTTT.

The chain employs TRBV27 and TRBJ1-2; TRBD1 is a possible D gene (5 bases). This CDR3 has 14 residues. Trimming stripped 3 bases from V and 8 bases from J, with 16 bases between. Per the germline V gene, CDR1 is MNHEY and CDR2 is SMNVEV (reference sequence). CDR3 nucleotides: TGTGCCAGCAGTTTCCGCGGGACGATGGGAGGCTACACCTTC. This codes for CASSFRGTMGGYTF.

The chain carries TRBV12-3 or TRBV12-4 and TRBJ1-2; TRBD1 is a possible D gene (5 bases). The length of the CDR3 is 11 residues. The V end lost 3 bases, the J end lost 10 bases, and 9 bases lay between the germline ends. For the CDR3, the DNA is TGTGCCAGCAGTTTGGGGCAAGACTACACCTTC. Translating it yields CASSLGQDYTF.

The chain couples TRBV14 to TRBJ1-6, with D possibly TRBD1 on 6 matching bases. CDR1 is SGHDN and CDR2 is FVKESK in the germline V gene. CDR3 length equals 15 residues. V gave up 4 bases and J gave up 8 bases, with 15 bases separating them. As DNA, the CDR3 is TGTGCCAGCAGCCTCCTTCGGACAGTCGATTCACCCCTCCACTTT. Translation gives CASSLLRTVDSPLHF. Variable domain in full (rest from reference TRBV14 and TRBJ1-6): EAGVTQFPSHSVIEKGQTVTLRCDPISGHDNLYWYRRVMGKEIKFLLHFVKESKQDESGMPNNRFLAERTGGTYSTLKVQPAELEDSGVYFCASSLLRTVDSPLHFGNGTRLTVT.

This clone was seen only once. The chain recombines TRBV2 with TRBJ1-1; perhaps TRBD1 as D (5 bases). CDR1 and CDR2 (germline): SNHLY, FYNNEI. With 6 bases removed from V and 4 bases from J, the gap between germline ends came to 9 bases. There are 12 residues in the CDR3. For the CDR3, the DNA is TGTGCCAGCAGCGGGGACCTCACTGAAGCTTTCTTT. As protein: CASSGDLTEAFF.